This T cell receptor (beta chain) was recorded in a study of PD-1 blockade in classical Hodgkin lymphoma. As for the study in general: It was nivolumab at 3 mg/kg, given intravenously every 2 weeks, that patients received. Study observations and caveats: Complete responders had baseline diversity similar to newly diagnosed patients. Whereas CD4+ TCR diversity had risen significantly by C4D1, CD8+ TCR diversity had not.

Each patient experienced a relapse that followed autologous stem cell transplantation, and brentuximab vedotin exposure varied. Complete response, partial response or progressive disease constituted the best responses recorded. Sequencing was performed with immunoSEQ multiplex PCR; in TCRdb, only in-frame clones are kept and a portion is missing. The sample gives fewer than 20,000 clones, 80% to 85% of which show up once; approximately 25% is in the top ten. This clone showed up just a few times. Antigen: not known. The V end was cut by 2 bases, the J end by 9 bases, with 14 bases between. Germline-derived CDR1 and CDR2 are SGHVS and FQNEAQ. The CDR3 loop spans 14 amino acids.

This sequence was found in a human donor with classical Hodgkin lymphoma. Source: peripheral blood mononuclear cells (PBMCs), taken at baseline. V and J are TRBV7-8 and TRBJ2-1; TRBD1 might be the D (5 bases). The CDR3 nucleotides read TGTGCCAGCAGCTTAATCGTGGGGCGCGGTGAGCAGTTCTTC. Its translation: CASSLIVGRGEQFF. Complete variable domain (other parts from reference TRBV7-8 and TRBJ2-1): GAGVSQSPRYKVAKRGQDVALRCDPISGHVSLFWYQQALGQGPEFLTYFQNEAQLDKSGLPSDRFFAERPEGSVSTLKIQRTQQEDSAVYLCASSLIVGRGEQFFGPGTRLTVL.